This TCR beta chain is drawn from a study of T cells in Graves' hyperthyroidism and ophthalmopathy. Whole-study context: Peripheral blood sampling occurred at initial diagnosis, before any treatment.

Study conclusions and caveats: Blood also held most thyroid clonotypes expanded beyond 0.001.

Amplification targeted TCR beta CDR3 regions from RNA transcripts. Primed by the HTBI set, a first-round RT-PCR was run on the TCR CDR3. A single record per CDR3 protein comes from TCRdb applying MiXCR to the multiplex PCR reads. The table includes 700,000 or so distinct CDR3 sequences, 16% detected once. V lost 6 bases, J lost 7 bases, and 21 bases stayed unmatched. The germline CDR1 and CDR2 sequences are SGHKS and YYEKEE (reference sequence). CDR3 length equals 20 residues. Subjects aged 18 to 65 presented with newly diagnosed hyperthyroidism of less than 2 months' duration. To note about this clonotype: Antigen unknown.

The sequenced material came from blood. The receptor's source is a young man with Graves' hyperthyroidism. The V gene is TRBV5-5, the J gene TRBJ2-1, with 14 bases aligning to TRBD2. This CDR3 is CASTRARPGLAGDRVNEQFF. CDR3 DNA: TGTGCCAGCACACGGGCCAGACCGGGACTAGCGGGAGATAGAGTGAATGAGCAGTTCTTC.